This T cell receptor (beta chain) was captured by sequencing in a study of CXCR3-negative and CXCR3-positive naive CD8 T cells (dated by TCRdb to about 2019). For context, the study as a whole: In total, about 150 million TRB reads were obtained, corresponding to roughly 1.5 +/- 0.3 million reads per library. TRBV-TRBJ cluster analysis included naive subsets from 5 or 6 donors and memory cells from 3 donors. Data from fewer than 12 donors, pooled across two independent experiments, went into the diversity and physicochemical repertoire analyses. What the research found in general, with its limitations: TRB CDR3s from CXCR3-positive naive cells showed higher hydrophobicity (lower Kidera factor 4), lower energy, and higher strength and volume indices than CXCR3-negative naive cells. Naive CXCR3-negative and CXCR3-positive cells from the same donor showed similar TRBV-TRBJ usage, whereas memory cells showed distinct patterns. Both naive subsets had comparably high repertoire diversity, while memory CD8+ T cells had much lower repertoire diversity. Surface CD5, linked to self-reactivity in mice, was comparable between naive subsets; TCR interaction strength was therefore also inferred from TRB CDR3 physicochemical properties. Freshly isolated PBMCs were used for most assays because CXCR3 expression went down partially after cryopreservation.

From its cysteine to its phenylalanine, the CDR3 spans 15 amino acids. No DNA was logged. CDR1 and CDR2 are read off the germline V gene as SNHLY and FYNNEI. Sequencing was carried out with a NextSeq 550. The Human TCR Profiling Kit (MiLaboratory) was used to make UMI-labeled 5' RACE TRB cDNA libraries. The full amount of extracted RNA was used for cDNA synthesis, and the full amount of resulting cDNA was used for PCR amplification. Libraries were prepared in parallel with an identical number of PCR cycles. The original pipeline was this. MIGEC and MiXCR extracted about 57,000 +/- 9,900 unique UMI-labeled TRB cDNA molecules per library, requiring at least two reads per UMI. On average, about 40,000 +/- 10,000 functional in-frame TRB CDR3 nucleotide clonotypes lacking stop codons were found per library. After downsampling to 5000 UMI-labeled TRB molecules per sample, diversity metrics such as normalized Shannon-Wiener and Chao1 were calculated in VDJtools. VDJtools was used to calculate clonotype-size-weighted physicochemical properties of the central five CDR3 residues, namely interaction energy, strength, volume and Kidera factor 4. After the reads were reprocessed by TCRdb, one entry was made per CDR3 protein sequence, with no DNA. TCRdb's processing, not the authors', yielded these V and J calls. The table for this sample records some 140,000 distinct CDR3 sequences. The top ten clones comprise nearly 0.5% of the sample.

Each CD8+ T cell subset was flow-sorted in triplicate, and some 300,000 cells per subset were placed directly into RLT lysis buffer. Naive CD8+ T cells were defined stringently as CD45RO-CCR7+CD27+CD95- to exclude memory contaminants. Peripheral blood mononuclear cells were isolated from buffy coats by standard density gradient centrifugation. A FACSAria III was used to flow-sort naive CXCR3-negative and CXCR3-positive CD8+ T cells. Total RNA was extracted from sorted cells with an RNeasy Mini Kit. On this clonotype: This clone's antigen is unknown.

The V gene is TRBV2 and the J gene is TRBJ2-1; TCRdb selects TRBD2, and the lack of DNA leaves this call unchecked. This receptor was identified in a human donor in good health. Some clones in this sample may be carry-over from other donors' samples. The sample was naive CXCR3+ CD8+ T cells from blood. The cell subset or site label of this sample denotes: CD45RO-CCR7+CD27+CD95- naive CD8+ T cells expressing CXCR3 (TNR3+). CDR3 reads: CASSEPAIDGDEQFF.